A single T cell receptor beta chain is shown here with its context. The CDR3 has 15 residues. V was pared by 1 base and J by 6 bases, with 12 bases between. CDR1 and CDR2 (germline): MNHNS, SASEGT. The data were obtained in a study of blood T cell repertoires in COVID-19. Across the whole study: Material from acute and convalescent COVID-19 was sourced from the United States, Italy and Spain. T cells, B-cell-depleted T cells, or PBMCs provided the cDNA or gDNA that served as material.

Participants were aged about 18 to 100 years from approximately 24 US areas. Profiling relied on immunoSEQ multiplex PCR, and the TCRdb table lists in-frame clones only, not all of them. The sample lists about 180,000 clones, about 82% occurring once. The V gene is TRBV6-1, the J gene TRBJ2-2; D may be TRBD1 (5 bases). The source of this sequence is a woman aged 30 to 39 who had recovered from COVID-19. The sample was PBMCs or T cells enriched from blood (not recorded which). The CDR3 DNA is TGTGCCAGCAGTGAAGGGGCAGGGATACCCGGGGAGCTGTTTTTT. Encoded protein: CASSEGAGIPGELFF.